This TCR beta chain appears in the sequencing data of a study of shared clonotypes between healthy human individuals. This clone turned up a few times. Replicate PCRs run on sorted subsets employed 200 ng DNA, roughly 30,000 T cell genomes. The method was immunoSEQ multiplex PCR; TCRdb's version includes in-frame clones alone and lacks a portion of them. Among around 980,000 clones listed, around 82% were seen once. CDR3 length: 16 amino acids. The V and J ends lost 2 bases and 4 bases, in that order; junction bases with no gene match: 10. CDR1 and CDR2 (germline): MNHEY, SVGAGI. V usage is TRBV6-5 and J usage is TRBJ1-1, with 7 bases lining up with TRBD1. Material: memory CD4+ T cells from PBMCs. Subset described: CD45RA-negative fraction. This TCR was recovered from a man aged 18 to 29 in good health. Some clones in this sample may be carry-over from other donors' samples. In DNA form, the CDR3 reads TGTGCCAGCAGTTACACAGGGGCTTTGGGTGGCACTGAAGCTTTCTTT. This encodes CASSYTGALGGTEAFF.